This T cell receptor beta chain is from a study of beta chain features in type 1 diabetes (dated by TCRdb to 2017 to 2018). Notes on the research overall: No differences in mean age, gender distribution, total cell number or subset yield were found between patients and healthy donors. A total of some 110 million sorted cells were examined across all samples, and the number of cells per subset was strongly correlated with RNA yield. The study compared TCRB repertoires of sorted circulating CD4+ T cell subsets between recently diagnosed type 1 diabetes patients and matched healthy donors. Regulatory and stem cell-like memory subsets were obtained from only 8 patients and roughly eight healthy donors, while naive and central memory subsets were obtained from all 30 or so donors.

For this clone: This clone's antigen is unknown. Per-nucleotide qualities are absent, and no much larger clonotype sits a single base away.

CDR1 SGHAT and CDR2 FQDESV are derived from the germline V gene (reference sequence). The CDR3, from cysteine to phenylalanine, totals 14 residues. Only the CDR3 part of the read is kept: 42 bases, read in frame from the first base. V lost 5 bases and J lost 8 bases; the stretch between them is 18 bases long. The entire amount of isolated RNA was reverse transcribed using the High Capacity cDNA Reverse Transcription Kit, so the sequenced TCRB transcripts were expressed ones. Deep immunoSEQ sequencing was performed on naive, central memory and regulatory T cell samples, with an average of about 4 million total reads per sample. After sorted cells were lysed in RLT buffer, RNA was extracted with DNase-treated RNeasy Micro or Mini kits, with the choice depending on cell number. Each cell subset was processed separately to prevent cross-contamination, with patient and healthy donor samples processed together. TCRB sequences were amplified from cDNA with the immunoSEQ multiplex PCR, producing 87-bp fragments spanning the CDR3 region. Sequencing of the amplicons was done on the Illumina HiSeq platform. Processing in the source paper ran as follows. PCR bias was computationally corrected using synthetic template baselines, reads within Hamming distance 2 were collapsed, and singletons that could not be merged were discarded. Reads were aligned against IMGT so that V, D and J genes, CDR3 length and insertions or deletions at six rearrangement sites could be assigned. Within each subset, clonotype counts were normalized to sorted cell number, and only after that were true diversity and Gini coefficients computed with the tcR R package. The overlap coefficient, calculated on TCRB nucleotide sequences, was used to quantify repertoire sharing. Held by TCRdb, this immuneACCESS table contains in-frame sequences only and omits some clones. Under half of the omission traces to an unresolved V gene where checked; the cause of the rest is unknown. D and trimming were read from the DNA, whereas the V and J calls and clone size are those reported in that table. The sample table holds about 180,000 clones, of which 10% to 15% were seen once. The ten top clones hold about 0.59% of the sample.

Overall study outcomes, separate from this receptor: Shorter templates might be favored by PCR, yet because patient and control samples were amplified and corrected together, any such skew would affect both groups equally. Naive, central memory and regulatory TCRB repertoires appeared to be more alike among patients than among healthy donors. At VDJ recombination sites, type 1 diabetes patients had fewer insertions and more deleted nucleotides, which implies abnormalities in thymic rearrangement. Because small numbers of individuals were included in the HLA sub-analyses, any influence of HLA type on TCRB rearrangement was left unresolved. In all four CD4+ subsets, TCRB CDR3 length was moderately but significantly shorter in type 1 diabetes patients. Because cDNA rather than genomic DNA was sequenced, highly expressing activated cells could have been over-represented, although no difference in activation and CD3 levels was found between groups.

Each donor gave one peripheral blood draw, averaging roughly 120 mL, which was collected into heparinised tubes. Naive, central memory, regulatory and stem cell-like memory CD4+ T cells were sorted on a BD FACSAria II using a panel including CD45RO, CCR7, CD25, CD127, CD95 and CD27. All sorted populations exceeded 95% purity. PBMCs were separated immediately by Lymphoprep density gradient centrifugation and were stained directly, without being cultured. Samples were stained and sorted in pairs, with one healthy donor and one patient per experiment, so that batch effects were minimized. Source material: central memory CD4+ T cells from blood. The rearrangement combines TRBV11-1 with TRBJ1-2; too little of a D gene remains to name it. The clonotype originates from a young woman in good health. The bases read TGTGCCAGCAGCCACCGGCGGAAAGAGGCGGGCTACACCTTC. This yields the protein CASSHRRKEAGYTF.